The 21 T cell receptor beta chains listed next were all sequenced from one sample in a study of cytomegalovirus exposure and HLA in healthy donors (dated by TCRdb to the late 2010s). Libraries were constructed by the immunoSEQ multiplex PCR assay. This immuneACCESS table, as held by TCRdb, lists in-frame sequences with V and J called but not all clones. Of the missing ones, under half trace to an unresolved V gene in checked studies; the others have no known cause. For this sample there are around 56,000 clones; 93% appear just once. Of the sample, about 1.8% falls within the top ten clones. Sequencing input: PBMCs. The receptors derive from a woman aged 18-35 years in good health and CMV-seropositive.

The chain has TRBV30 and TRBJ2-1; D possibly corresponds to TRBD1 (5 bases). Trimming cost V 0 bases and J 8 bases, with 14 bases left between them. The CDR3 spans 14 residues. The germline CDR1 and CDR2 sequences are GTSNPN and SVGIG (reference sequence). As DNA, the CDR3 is TGTGCCTGGAGTGTATATCGGCAGGGCGATGAGCAGTTCTTC. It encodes CAWSVYRQGDEQFF.

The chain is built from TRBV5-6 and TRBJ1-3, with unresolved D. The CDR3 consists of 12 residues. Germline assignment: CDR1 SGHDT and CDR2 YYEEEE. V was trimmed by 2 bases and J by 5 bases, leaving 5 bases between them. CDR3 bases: TGTGCCAGCAGCTTTAATCGAAACACCATATATTTT. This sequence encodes CASSFNRNTIYF.

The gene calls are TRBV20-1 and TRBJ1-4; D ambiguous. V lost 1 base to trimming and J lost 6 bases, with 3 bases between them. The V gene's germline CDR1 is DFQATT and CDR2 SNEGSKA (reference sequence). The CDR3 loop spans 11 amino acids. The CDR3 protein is CSARGDEKLFF. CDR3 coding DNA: TGCAGTGCTAGAGGAGATGAAAAACTGTTTTTT.

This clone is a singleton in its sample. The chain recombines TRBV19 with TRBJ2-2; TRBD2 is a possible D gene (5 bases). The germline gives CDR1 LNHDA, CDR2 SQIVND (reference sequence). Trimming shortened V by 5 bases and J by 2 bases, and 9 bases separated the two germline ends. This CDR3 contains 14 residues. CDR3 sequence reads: CASSFGGNTGELFF. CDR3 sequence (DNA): TGTGCCAGTAGTTTTGGAGGAAACACCGGGGAGCTGTTTTTT.

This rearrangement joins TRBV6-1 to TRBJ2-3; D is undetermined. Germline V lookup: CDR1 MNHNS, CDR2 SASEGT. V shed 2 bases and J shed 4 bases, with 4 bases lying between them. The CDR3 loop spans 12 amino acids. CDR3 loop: CASSEPADTQYF. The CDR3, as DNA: TGTGCCAGCAGTGAACCGGCAGATACGCAGTATTTT.

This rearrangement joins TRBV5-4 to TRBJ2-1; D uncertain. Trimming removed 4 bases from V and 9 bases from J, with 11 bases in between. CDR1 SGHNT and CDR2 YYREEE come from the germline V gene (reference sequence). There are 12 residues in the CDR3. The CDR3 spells CASSPDNGEQFF. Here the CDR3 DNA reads TGTGCCAGCAGCCCAGACAACGGTGAGCAGTTCTTC.

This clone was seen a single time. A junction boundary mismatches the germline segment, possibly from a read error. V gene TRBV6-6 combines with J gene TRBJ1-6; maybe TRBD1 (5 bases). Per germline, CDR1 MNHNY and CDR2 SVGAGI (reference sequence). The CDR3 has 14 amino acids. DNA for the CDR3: TGTGCCAGCAGTGACTCGCAGGGTAATTCACCCCTCCACTTT. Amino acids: CASSDSQGNSPLHF.

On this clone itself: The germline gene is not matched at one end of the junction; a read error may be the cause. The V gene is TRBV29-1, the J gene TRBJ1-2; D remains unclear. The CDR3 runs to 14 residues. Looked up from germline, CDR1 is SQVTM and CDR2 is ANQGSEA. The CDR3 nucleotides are TGCAGCGTTGAAGATTTATCCAGAAACTATGGCTACGCCTTC. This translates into CSVEDLSRNYGYAF. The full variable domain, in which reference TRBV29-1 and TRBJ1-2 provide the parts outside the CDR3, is SAVISQKPSRDICQRGTSLTIQCQVDSQVTMMFWYRQQPGQSLTLIATANQGSEATYESGFVIDKFPISRPNLTFSTLTVSNMSPEDSSIYLCSVEDLSRNYGYAFGSGTRLTVV.

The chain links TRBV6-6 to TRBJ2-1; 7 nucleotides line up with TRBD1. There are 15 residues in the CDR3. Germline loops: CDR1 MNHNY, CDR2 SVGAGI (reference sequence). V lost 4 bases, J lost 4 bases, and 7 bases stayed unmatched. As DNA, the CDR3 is TGTGCCAGCAGTTCCCCGACAGGGACGTACAATGAGCAGTTCTTC. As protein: CASSSPTGTYNEQFF.

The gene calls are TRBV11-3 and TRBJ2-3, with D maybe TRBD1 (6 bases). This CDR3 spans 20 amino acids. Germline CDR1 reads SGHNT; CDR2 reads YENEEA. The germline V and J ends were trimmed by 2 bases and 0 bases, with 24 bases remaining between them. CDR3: CASSLNRWGLNDSSTDTQYF. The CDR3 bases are TGTGCCAGCAGCTTAAATAGGTGGGGGCTCAACGATTCTAGCACAGATACGCAGTATTTT. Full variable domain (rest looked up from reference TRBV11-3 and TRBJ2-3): EAGVVQSPRYKIIEKKQPVAFWCNPISGHNTLYWYLQNLGQGPELLIRYENEEAVDDSQLPKDRFSAERLKGVDSTLKIQPAELGDSAVYLCASSLNRWGLNDSSTDTQYFGPGTRLTVL.

The CDR3 here is CSLGDTDTQYF. The CDR3, as DNA: TGCAGCCTCGGGGACACAGATACGCAGTATTTT. The V call is TRBV29-1, the J call TRBJ2-3, with D possibly TRBD2 on 5 matching bases. Trimming took off 8 bases at V and 2 bases at J, with 8 bases between the two ends. Germline values: CDR1 SQVTM, CDR2 ANQGSEA. The CDR3 totals 11 residues.

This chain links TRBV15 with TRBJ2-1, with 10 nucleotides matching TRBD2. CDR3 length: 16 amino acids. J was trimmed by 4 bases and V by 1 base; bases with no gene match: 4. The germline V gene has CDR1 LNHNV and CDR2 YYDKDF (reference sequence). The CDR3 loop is CATSRGSGGGYNEQFF. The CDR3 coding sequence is TGTGCCACCAGCAGAGGAAGCGGGGGGGGTTACAATGAGCAGTTCTTC.

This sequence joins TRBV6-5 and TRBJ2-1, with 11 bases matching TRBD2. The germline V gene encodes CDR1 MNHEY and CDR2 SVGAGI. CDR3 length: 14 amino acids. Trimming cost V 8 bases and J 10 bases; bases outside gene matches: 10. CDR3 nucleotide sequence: TGTGCCAGCGGCTTAGCGGGGGGGCCCCACGAGCAGTTCTTC. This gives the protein CASGLAGGPHEQFF.

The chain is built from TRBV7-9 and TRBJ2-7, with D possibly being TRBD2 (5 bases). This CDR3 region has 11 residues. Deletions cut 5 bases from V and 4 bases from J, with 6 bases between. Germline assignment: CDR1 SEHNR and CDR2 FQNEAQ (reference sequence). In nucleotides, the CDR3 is TGTGCCAGCAGCGGACTTTACGAGCAGTACTTC. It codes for CASSGLYEQYF. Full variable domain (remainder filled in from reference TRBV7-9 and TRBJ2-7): DTGVSQNPRHKITKRGQNVTFRCDPISEHNRLYWYRQTLGQGPEFLTYFQNEAQLEKSRLLSDRFSAERPKGSFSTLEIQRTEQGDSAMYLCASSGLYEQYFGPGTRLTVT.

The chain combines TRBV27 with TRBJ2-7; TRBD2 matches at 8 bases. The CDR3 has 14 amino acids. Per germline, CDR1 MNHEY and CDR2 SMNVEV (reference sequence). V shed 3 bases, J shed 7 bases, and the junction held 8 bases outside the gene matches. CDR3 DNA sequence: TGTGCCAGCAGTTTTACGGGGGGGCACCTGGAGCAGTACTTC. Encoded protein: CASSFTGGHLEQYF.

Here the CDR3 reads CASSGSTGNEQYF. The CDR3 bases are TGTGCCAGCAGCGGATCGACAGGGAACGAGCAGTACTTC. The V call is TRBV9, the J call TRBJ2-7; 7 bases align to TRBD1. The CDR3 has 13 residues. CDR1 and CDR2 from the germline V gene are SGDLS and YYNGEE. The V segment lost 3 bases and the J segment 5 bases; nucleotides outside the gene matches: 5.

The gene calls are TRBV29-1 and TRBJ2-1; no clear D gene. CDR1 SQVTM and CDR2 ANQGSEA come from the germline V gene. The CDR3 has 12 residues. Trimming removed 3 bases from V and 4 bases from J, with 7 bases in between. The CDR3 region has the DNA TGCAGCGTTGAGCCCGGTTACAATGAGCAGTTCTTC. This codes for CSVEPGYNEQFF.

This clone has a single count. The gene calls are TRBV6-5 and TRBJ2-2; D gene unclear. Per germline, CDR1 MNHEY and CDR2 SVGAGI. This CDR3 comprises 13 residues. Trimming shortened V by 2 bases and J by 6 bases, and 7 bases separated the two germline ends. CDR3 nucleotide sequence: TGTGCCAGCAGTTACGCGCGTTCCGGGGAGCTGTTTTTT. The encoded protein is CASSYARSGELFF.

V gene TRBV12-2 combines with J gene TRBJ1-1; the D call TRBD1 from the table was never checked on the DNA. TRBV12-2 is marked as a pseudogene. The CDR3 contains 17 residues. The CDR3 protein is CASRSRGQLELHTEAFF. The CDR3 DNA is TGTGCAAGTCGCTCTAGGGGGCAGTTGGAACTGCACACTGAAGCTTTCTTT.

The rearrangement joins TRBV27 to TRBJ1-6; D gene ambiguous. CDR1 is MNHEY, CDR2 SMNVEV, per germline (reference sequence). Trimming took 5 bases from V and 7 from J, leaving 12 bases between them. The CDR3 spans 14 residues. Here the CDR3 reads CASSPQVRNSPLHF. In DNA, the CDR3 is TGTGCCAGCAGTCCCCAGGTTAGAAATTCACCCCTCCACTTT.

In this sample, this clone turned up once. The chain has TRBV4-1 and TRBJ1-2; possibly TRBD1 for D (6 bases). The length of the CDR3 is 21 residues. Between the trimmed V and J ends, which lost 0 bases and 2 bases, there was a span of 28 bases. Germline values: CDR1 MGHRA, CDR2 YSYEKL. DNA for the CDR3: TGCGCCAGCAGCCAAGAACCCCCCCGGGGGGCGAGCGACTACCTGAACTATGGCTACACCTTC. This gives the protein CASSQEPPRGASDYLNYGYTF.